The 29 T cell receptor beta chains below all came from one sample that was sequenced in a study of identical twins. TCRdb reprocessed the 5' RACE reads via MiXCR and lists one record per CDR3 protein. The table has hundreds of thousands of distinct CDR3 sequences, roughly 7.5% seen once. The same specimen was also included in a second study, on yellow fever vaccine responses in identical twins.

Sample: memory (CD45RO+) T cells sorted from blood. These receptors were collected from a woman under 30 in good health.

In its sample, this clonotype was seen many times. The J gene is TRBJ2-1, the V gene TRBV11-1; TRBD2 matches 8 bases. V was pared by 5 bases and J by 0 bases, with 12 bases of the junction left unmatched. This CDR3 is 18 amino acids long. Germline V CDR1 and CDR2: SGHAT, FQDESV (reference sequence). The CDR3 region has the DNA TGTGCCAGCAGCCCACCTCTCGGTAGCGGGACCTCCTACAATGAGCAGTTCTTC. This encodes CASSPPLGSGTSYNEQFF. Supplemented by reference TRBV11-1 and TRBJ2-1, the full variable domain reads EAEVAQSPRYKITEKSQAVAFWCDPISGHATLYWYRQILGQGPELLVQFQDESVVDDSQLPKDRFSAERLKGVDSTLKIQPAELGDSAMYLCASSPPLGSGTSYNEQFFGPGTRLTVL.

This clonotype was counted at least ten times. The gene calls are TRBV6-1 and TRBJ2-7, with unresolved D. This CDR3 is built from 13 residues. Trimming shortened V by 6 bases and J by 0 bases, and 9 bases separated the two germline ends. Germline-derived CDR1 and CDR2 are MNHNS and SASEGT. The DNA for the CDR3 is TGTGCCAGCAGCATAACGAGCTCCTACGAGCAGTACTTC. Encoded protein: CASSITSSYEQYF.

At least ten counts were recorded for this clonotype. The gene calls are TRBV7-9 and TRBJ2-3, with D possibly matching TRBD2 (6 bases). V shed 5 bases and J shed 3 bases, with 15 bases lying between them. This CDR3 has 15 amino acids. Germline values: CDR1 SEHNR, CDR2 FQNEAQ (reference sequence). CDR3 loop: CASSALGGSTDTQYF. CDR3 in DNA: TGTGCCAGCAGCGCACTCGGGGGTTCGACAGATACGCAGTATTTT.

This chain joins TRBV27 and TRBJ2-1; 9 positions agree with TRBD2. J gave up 9 bases and V 4 bases, and 13 bases lay outside the gene matches. CDR3 length equals 16 residues. Germline loops: CDR1 MNHEY, CDR2 SMNVEV (reference sequence). In DNA form, the CDR3 reads TGTGCCAGCAGTTCCCTACGCGGGAGGGCCTTGAGTGAGCAGTTCTTC. This codes for CASSSLRGRALSEQFF.

To note about this clonotype: This sequence may be a read error, since a much larger clone differs from it by one base. V and J are TRBV12-3 or TRBV12-4 and TRBJ2-4; D unresolved. This CDR3 is built from 12 residues. The CDR3 loop reads CAISPPGRSQYF. The CDR3 DNA reads TGTGCCATCAGTCCTCCCGGACGGAGTCAGTACTTC.

This clonotype was seen only a few times. The J gene is TRBJ2-3, the V gene TRBV5-1, with 8 bases fitting TRBD2. Trimming at V came to 0 bases and at J to 4 bases, leaving 7 bases not matched to a gene. This CDR3 comprises 16 residues. Germline-derived CDR1 and CDR2 are SGHRS and YFSETQ. The CDR3 spells CASSLASGSRPDTQYF. In nucleotides, the CDR3 is TGCGCCAGCAGCTTGGCCAGCGGGAGCCGGCCAGATACGCAGTATTTT.

This clonotype was recorded many times. This chain joins TRBV15 and TRBJ1-1; D not certain. In germline, CDR1 is LNHNV, CDR2 YYDKDF (reference sequence). V shed 0 bases and J shed 1 base, with 12 bases lying between them. This CDR3 has 16 amino acids. The CDR3 DNA follows: TGTGCCACCAGCAGAGATCTCGCATCGGAGAACACTGAAGCTTTCTTT. Residues: CATSRDLASENTEAFF.

The table lists this clonotype with a few counts. V and J are TRBV5-1 and TRBJ2-5; D is possibly TRBD1 or TRBD2 (6 bases each). The CDR3 consists of 14 residues. V dropped 0 bases and J dropped 2 bases, with 8 bases sitting between them. The V gene's germline CDR1 is SGHRS and CDR2 YFSETQ. The CDR3 DNA reads TGCGCCAGCAGCTTGGAAGGGGGGCAAGAGACCCAGTACTTC. It encodes CASSLEGGQETQYF. The entire variable domain, with the rest obtained from reference TRBV5-1 and TRBJ2-5, is as follows: KAGVTQTPRYLIKTRGQQVTLSCSPISGHRSVSWYQQTPGQGLQFLFEYFSETQRNKGNFPGRFSGRQFSNSRSEMNVSTLELGDSALYLCASSLEGGQETQYFGPGTRLLVL.

The V call is TRBV4-3, the J call TRBJ2-7, with TRBD2 matching over 9 bases. Germline V gene sequence: CDR1 LGHNA, CDR2 YSLEER. The length of the CDR3 is 17 residues. J lost 2 bases, V lost 0 bases, and 8 bases had no gene match. The CDR3 region is CASSQDRSGRSPYEQYF. The CDR3 DNA reads as TGCGCCAGCAGCCAAGATCGCAGCGGGAGGTCTCCCTACGAGCAGTACTTC.

This clonotype has a count of ten or more. The J gene is TRBJ2-3, the V gene TRBV6-6; no clear D. The CDR3 length is 11 residues. Germline CDR1 and CDR2: MNHNY and SVGAGI (reference sequence). Trimming took 2 bases from V and 5 from J, leaving 2 bases between them. CDR3 loop: CASSYVDTQYF. The CDR3, as DNA: TGTGCCAGCAGTTACGTAGATACGCAGTATTTT.

This clonotype has a handful of counts. The chain combines TRBV24-1 with TRBJ1-6, with 7 bases fitting TRBD1. The germline CDR1 and CDR2 sequences are KGHDR and SFDVKD. The CDR3 spans 16 residues. The trim removed 1 base at V and 8 bases at J, leaving 7 bases unmatched. This chain's CDR3 is CATSDFPGTAYSPLHF. The CDR3 nucleotides read TGTGCCACCAGTGATTTCCCGGGGACAGCATATTCACCCCTCCACTTT.

The J gene is TRBJ2-3, the V gene TRBV28; 7 nucleotides align to TRBD1. V was clipped by 5 bases and J by 6 bases; unmatched bases: 8. Germline V gene data show CDR1 as MDHEN and CDR2 as SYDVKM. The CDR3 is 14 residues long. CDR3 DNA sequence: TGTGCCAGCAGTAACAGGGGTTACGAGGATACGCAGTATTTT. Its protein product is CASSNRGYEDTQYF.

This clonotype has at least ten counts. The gene calls are TRBV19 and TRBJ1-5; D is undetermined. The V end was cut by 9 bases, the J end by 4 bases, with 13 bases between. CDR1 LNHDA and CDR2 SQIVND come from the germline V gene (reference sequence). The CDR3 sequence is 13 residues long. The CDR3 region has the DNA TGTGCCAGCCAACAAGGAGGGAATCAGCCCCAGCATTTT. It encodes CASQQGGNQPQHF.

This clonotype appeared many times. This rearrangement joins TRBV7-6 to TRBJ2-5; possibly TRBD1 for D (5 bases). This CDR3 region has 14 residues. V lost 11 bases and J 1 base, leaving 17 bases between the germline ends. Per germline, CDR1 SGHVS and CDR2 FNYEAQ. CDR3 region: CACKALDSQETQYF. The CDR3 DNA follows: TGTGCCTGCAAAGCCCTAGACAGCCAAGAGACCCAGTACTTC. The entire variable domain, with the rest obtained from reference TRBV7-6 and TRBJ2-5, is as follows: GAGVSQSPRYKVTKRGQDVALRCDPISGHVSLYWYRQALGQGPEFLTYFNYEAQQDKSGLPNDRFSAERPEGSISTLTIQRTEQRDSAMYRCACKALDSQETQYFGPGTRLLVL.

The chain carries TRBV6-6 and TRBJ2-7; no reliable D call. Trimming removed 7 bases at V and 2 bases at J, with 12 bases between. This CDR3 is 13 amino acids long. Germline V gene data show CDR1 as MNHNY and CDR2 as SVGAGI (reference sequence). Here the CDR3 reads CASISDGAYEQYF. The CDR3 DNA reads as TGTGCCAGCATTAGTGACGGAGCCTACGAGCAGTACTTC.

The table lists this clonotype with many counts. V usage is TRBV7-9 and J usage is TRBJ2-7, with D perhaps matching TRBD1 (6 bases). Trimming removed 7 bases from V and 5 bases from J, with 21 bases in between. This CDR3 spans 15 amino acids. Germline lookup yields CDR1 SEHNR and CDR2 FQNEAQ (reference sequence). The CDR3 nucleotides read TGTGCCAGCAATCCAACAGGGACCCCTTGGGACGAGCAGTACTTC. The encoded protein is CASNPTGTPWDEQYF.

This clonotype showed up many times. This chain uses TRBV5-8 with TRBJ2-7, with D perhaps TRBD1 (6 bases). The germline V gene encodes CDR1 SGHTS and CDR2 YDEGEE. CDR3 size: 13 residues. Trimming took 4 bases from V and 0 from J, leaving 8 bases between them. CDR3 residues: CASSRGHSYEQYF. In DNA form, the CDR3 reads TGTGCCAGCAGCCGGGGACACTCCTACGAGCAGTACTTC.

This clonotype was seen a handful of times. Here the CDR3 reads CASGYRDRGQGEQYF. In DNA, the CDR3 is TGTGCCAGCGGCTACAGGGACAGGGGCCAAGGGGAGCAGTACTTC. This chain connects TRBV7-9 to TRBJ2-7, with 10 bases matching TRBD1. The V gene's germline CDR1 is SEHNR and CDR2 FQNEAQ (reference sequence). The CDR3 runs 15 residues. The J segment lost 7 bases and the V segment lost 8 bases, leaving 14 bases of the junction unmatched.

The chain recombines TRBV7-8 with TRBJ1-1; a possible D gene is TRBD1 (6 bases). CDR3 size: 15 residues. Germline V gene data show CDR1 as SGHVS and CDR2 as FQNEAQ. V lost 1 base to trimming and J lost 4 bases, with 13 bases between them. The DNA of the CDR3 is TGTGCCAGCAGCTTAGAGTCGAGGGGGGTCACTGAAGCTTTCTTT. This encodes CASSLESRGVTEAFF.

The chain has TRBV3-1 and TRBJ1-6; D remains ambiguous. The ends were cut back, 4 bases at V and 8 bases at J, with 12 bases in the middle. CDR1 LGHDT and CDR2 YNNKEL come from the germline V gene (reference sequence). The CDR3 covers 14 residues. CDR3: CASSPVTADSPLHF. In DNA form, the CDR3 reads TGTGCCAGCAGCCCTGTTACGGCGGATTCACCCCTCCACTTT.

This clonotype showed up many times. The V call is TRBV20-1, the J call TRBJ2-3; maybe TRBD2 (6 bases). V was cut by 3 bases and J by 2 bases, with 21 bases left in between. Germline V gives CDR1 DFQATT, CDR2 SNEGSKA (reference sequence). CDR3 length: 17 amino acids. Here the CDR3 reads CSASGGVSGFYTDTQYF. The CDR3 nucleotides read TGCAGTGCTAGCGGCGGGGTGAGCGGGTTCTACACAGATACGCAGTATTTT.

This clonotype came up many times. The chain is built from TRBV6-2 or TRBV6-3 and TRBJ2-7, with TRBD1 as a possible D gene (5 bases). The length of the CDR3 is 17 residues. Deletions cut 5 bases from V and 0 bases from J, with 20 bases between. Germline values: CDR1 MNHEY, CDR2 SVGEGT. The CDR3 region has the DNA TGTGCCAGCAGTACCCCACACGACAGTTACTTCTCCTACGAGCAGTACTTC. Translated: CASSTPHDSYFSYEQYF.

This clonotype was seen at least ten times. The chain links TRBV6-5 to TRBJ2-2; D may match TRBD1 or TRBD2 (7 bases each). Germline loops: CDR1 MNHEY, CDR2 SVGAGI. CDR3 length: 17 residues. V was shortened by 0 bases and J by 6 bases, with 17 bases between the two germline ends. The CDR3, as DNA: TGTGCCAGCAGTTACTCGTTCTCCGCAGGGGGGGCCGGGGAGCTGTTTTTT. Translation: CASSYSFSAGGAGELFF.

This clonotype was seen only a few times. The rearrangement links TRBV24-1 to TRBJ2-1; 9 nucleotides agree with TRBD2. CDR3 size: 14 residues. The V gene end was trimmed by 6 bases and the J gene end by 6 bases; junction bases not matched to a gene: 5. Per the germline V gene, CDR1 is KGHDR and CDR2 is SFDVKD. The CDR3 here is CATSKAGGSNEQFF. The CDR3 bases are TGTGCCACCAGTAAAGCGGGGGGCTCCAATGAGCAGTTCTTC.

This clonotype was observed a few times. The chain has TRBV10-3 and TRBJ2-1, with 10 bases identical to TRBD2. This CDR3 region has 16 residues. V gave up 4 bases and J gave up 7 bases; unmatched junction bases: 10. CDR1 and CDR2 from the germline V gene are ENHRY and SYGVKD. The CDR3 DNA reads as TGTGCCATCAGTGGATCCAGCGGGGGGGCTAGGAATGAGCAGTTCTTC. Amino acids: CAISGSSGGARNEQFF.

There are a few counts of this clonotype. This chain links TRBV20-1 with TRBJ2-3, with TRBD1 identical over 10 bases. The CDR3 totals 13 residues. Looked up from germline, CDR1 is DFQATT and CDR2 is SNEGSKA (reference sequence). With V trimmed by 3 bases and J by 5 bases, 2 bases remained unmatched. CDR3 amino acids: CSASRTGGDTQYF. The CDR3 region has the DNA TGCAGTGCTAGCAGGACAGGGGGAGATACGCAGTATTTT.

In its sample, this clonotype was seen many times. This chain joins TRBV27 and TRBJ2-5, with D maybe TRBD2 (6 bases). The germline V gene has CDR1 MNHEY and CDR2 SMNVEV (reference sequence). The CDR3 has 13 residues. The V end lost 4 bases, the J end lost 7 bases, and 13 bases lay between the germline ends. In DNA, the CDR3 is TGTGCCAGCAGTTCGACAGTCGGGGGGACCCAGTACTTC. Translating gives CASSSTVGGTQYF.

This clonotype has a count of ten or more. The chain recombines TRBV10-3 with TRBJ2-2; D is unresolved. V gave up 0 bases and J gave up 1 base, with 9 bases separating them. The CDR3 consists of 16 residues. Germline-derived CDR1 and CDR2 are ENHRY and SYGVKD. CDR3 loop: CAISESRAQNTGELFF. CDR3 in DNA: TGTGCCATCAGTGAGTCTAGAGCACAGAACACCGGGGAGCTGTTTTTT.

The CDR3 region is CATSRDIHLSRNEQFF. The CDR3 DNA sequence: TGTGCCACCAGCAGAGATATTCACCTCAGCCGCAATGAGCAGTTCTTC. V usage is TRBV15 and J usage is TRBJ2-1; no clear D gene. Trimming stripped 0 bases from V and 6 bases from J, with 15 bases between. Germline V lookup: CDR1 LNHNV, CDR2 YYDKDF (reference sequence). This CDR3 is built from 16 residues.